This is a list of T cell receptor beta chains from one sample in a study of OX40 agonist ivuxolimab in advanced cancers. This table comes from immunoSEQ multiplex PCR, and its TCRdb copy is limited to in-frame clones, with some not included. Of some 37,000 clones listed, 82% are singletons. The input for sequencing was CD4+ or CD8+ T cells sorted from blood, taken in a trial of the OX40 agonist ivuxolimab. All receptors come from an adult with an advanced solid tumor such as melanoma, head and neck, liver or kidney cancer. The CDR3 runs from the conserved cysteine through the conserved F or W. Each record gives: J gene, V gene, D gene, clone size, CDR3 protein, CDR3 DNA. D genes are given only for firm matches. Clone sizes are given selectively: once, few, many, or a class where the clone is expanded.

TRBJ2-1 TRBV27 - - CATLGRILDYNEQFF TGTGCCACCCTCGGCCGGATTCTCGACTACAATGAGCAGTTCTTC
TRBJ1-5 TRBV2 - few CASSGTNQPQHF TGTGCCAGCAGTGGGACAAATCAGCCCCAGCATTTT
TRBJ2-7 TRBV6-5 TRBD1 - CASSQRTGTYEQYF TGTGCCAGCAGCCAAAGGACAGGAACCTACGAGCAGTACTTC
TRBJ2-5 TRBV6-1 - - CASSESRGRETQYF TGTGCCAGCAGTGAAAGCAGAGGGAGGGAGACCCAGTACTTC
TRBJ1-5 TRBV6-5 TRBD1 - CASSKTGGQPQHF TGTGCCAGCAGTAAGACAGGGGGCCAGCCCCAGCATTTT
TRBJ1-2 TRBV7-9 TRBD1 - CASSFNRGRTGYTF TGTGCCAGCAGCTTTAACAGGGGGCGTACTGGCTACACCTTC
TRBJ1-5 TRBV19 - - CASSREPNQPQHF TGTGCCAGTTCAAGGGAACCTAATCAGCCCCAGCATTTT
TRBJ2-1 TRBV5-1 TRBD2 few CASTLELAGGLEDEQFF TGCGCCAGCACCCTGGAACTAGCGGGGGGTCTAGAGGATGAGCAGTTCTTC
TRBJ2-7 TRBV5-1 - - CASSLALQVYGVSYEQYF TGCGCCAGCAGCTTGGCCTTGCAGGTGTATGGGGTCTCCTACGAGCAGTACTTC
TRBJ1-1 TRBV12-5 - - CATHRGNTEAFF TGTGCTACCCACCGGGGGAACACTGAAGCTTTCTTT
TRBJ2-2 TRBV18 - few CASSPGQQGRELFF TGTGCCAGCTCACCGGGCCAACAGGGAAGGGAGCTGTTTTTT
TRBJ1-2 TRBV19 - once CASRIVAGIYGYTF TGTGCCAGTAGAATCGTGGCGGGTATCTATGGCTACACCTTC
TRBJ2-7 TRBV29-1 TRBD1 - CSVRDRVGHEQYF TGCAGCGTTAGGGACAGGGTGGGTCACGAGCAGTACTTC
TRBJ2-3 TRBV5-1 - - CASKVGDVTDTQYF TGCGCCAGCAAGGTCGGGGACGTCACAGATACGCAGTATTTT
TRBJ2-3 TRBV5-1 TRBD1 - CASSGQGTDTQYF TGCGCCAGCAGTGGACAGGGCACAGATACGCAGTATTTT
TRBJ1-2 TRBV10-1 - - CASTQGVPYGYTF TGCGCCAGCACTCAAGGGGTACCCTATGGCTACACCTTC
TRBJ2-7 TRBV2 TRBD1 - CASRDRAYGSPEQYF TGTGCCAGCCGCGACAGGGCGTACGGTTCTCCCGAGCAGTACTTC
TRBJ1-2 TRBV4-2 - - CASSQALTKGYTF TGTGCCAGCAGCCAAGCCCTCACGAAGGGCTACACCTTC
TRBJ2-7 TRBV7-2 - - CASSVSPGAYEQYF TGTGCCAGCAGCGTATCACCAGGCGCGTACGAGCAGTACTTC
TRBJ1-2 TRBV19 - - CASSGDGRGIGYGYTF TGTGCCAGTAGTGGTGACGGGCGCGGAATTGGCTATGGCTACACCTTC
TRBJ1-4 TRBV6-1 - - CASSTRQINEKLFF TGTGCCAGCAGTACTAGGCAGATTAATGAAAAACTGTTTTTT
TRBJ2-2 TRBV4-1 - - CASSQDRSSGGELFF TGCGCCAGCAGCCAAGATCGCAGCTCTGGGGGGGAGCTGTTTTTT
TRBJ1-1 TRBV19 - - CASSISGEDTEAFF TGTGCCAGTAGTATAAGTGGGGAGGACACTGAAGCTTTCTTT
TRBJ2-7 TRBV7-2 - - CASSQATGRQYF TGTGCCAGCAGCCAAGCTACGGGACGGCAGTACTTC
TRBJ1-6 TRBV27 TRBD1 - CASSLRGTGASPLHF TGTGCCAGCAGTTTAAGGGGGACAGGGGCTTCACCCCTCCACTTT
TRBJ2-2 TRBV19 TRBD2 - CASSPLAGDANTGELFF TGTGCCAGTAGTCCCCTAGCGGGGGACGCGAACACCGGGGAGCTGTTTTTT
TRBJ1-2 TRBV18 TRBD1 - CASSPPGQGAVGYTF TGTGCCAGCTCACCACCGGGACAGGGGGCTGTTGGCTACACCTTC
TRBJ1-1 TRBV19 - - CASSLGIGRTEAFF TGTGCCAGTAGTCTGGGTATTGGCAGGACTGAAGCTTTCTTT
TRBJ2-3 TRBV5-1 TRBD2 - CASSLEGGGAKDTQYF TGCGCCAGCAGCTTGGAGGGCGGGGGGGCCAAAGATACGCAGTATTTT
TRBJ2-1 TRBV18 - - CASSPAQSYNEQFF TGTGCCAGCTCACCGGCGCAGTCCTACAATGAGCAGTTCTTC
TRBJ2-3 TRBV6-5 TRBD1 once CASSMTGTGHDTQYF TGTGCCAGCAGTATGACCGGGACAGGGCACGATACGCAGTATTTT
TRBJ2-3 TRBV19 - - CATRSPGASTDTQYF TGTGCCACCAGGTCACCGGGTGCTAGCACAGATACGCAGTATTTT
TRBJ1-1 TRBV5-8 - few CASSQIPGRRNTEAFF TGTGCCAGCAGTCAAATACCGGGACGGCGGAACACTGAAGCTTTCTTT
TRBJ1-3 TRBV15 - - CATSRDLLEPSGNTIYF TGTGCCACCAGCAGAGATCTCCTAGAGCCCTCTGGAAACACCATATATTTT
TRBJ2-7 TRBV7-7 - - CASSLDRSGEQYF TGTGCTAGCAGCTTAGACAGATCAGGCGAGCAGTACTTC
TRBJ2-7 TRBV2 - - CASGDRDRVSYEQYF TGTGCCAGTGGAGACCGGGACCGAGTATCCTACGAGCAGTACTTC
TRBJ2-2 TRBV2 TRBD2 - CASRVLAGVTGELFF TGTGCCAGCAGGGTACTAGCGGGGGTCACCGGGGAGCTGTTTTTT
TRBJ2-3 TRBV7-9 - - CASRQTGRNLSTDTQYF TGTGCCAGCAGGCAAACCGGGCGGAACCTAAGCACAGATACGCAGTATTTT
TRBJ2-5 TRBV6-5 - - CASGRRGQETQYF TGTGCCAGCGGACGACGGGGGCAAGAGACCCAGTACTTC
TRBJ1-5 TRBV5-8 - - CASSLLKGQPQHF TGTGCCAGCAGCTTGCTCAAGGGTCAGCCCCAGCATTTT
TRBJ1-1 TRBV5-6 TRBD1 - CASSRDKGQVNTEAFF TGTGCCAGCAGCCGCGATAAGGGACAGGTGAACACTGAAGCTTTCTTT